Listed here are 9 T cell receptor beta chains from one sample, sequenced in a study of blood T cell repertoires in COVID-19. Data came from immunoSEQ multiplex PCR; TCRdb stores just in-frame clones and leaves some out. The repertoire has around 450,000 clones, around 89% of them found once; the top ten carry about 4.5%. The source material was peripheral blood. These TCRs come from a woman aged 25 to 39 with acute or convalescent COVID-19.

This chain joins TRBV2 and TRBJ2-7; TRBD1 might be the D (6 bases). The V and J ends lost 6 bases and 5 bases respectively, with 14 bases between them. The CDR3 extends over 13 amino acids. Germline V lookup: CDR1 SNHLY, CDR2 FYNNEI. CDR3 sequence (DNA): TGTGCCAGCAGCTACAGGGTTAAGGACGAGCAGTACTTC. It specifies CASSYRVKDEQYF.

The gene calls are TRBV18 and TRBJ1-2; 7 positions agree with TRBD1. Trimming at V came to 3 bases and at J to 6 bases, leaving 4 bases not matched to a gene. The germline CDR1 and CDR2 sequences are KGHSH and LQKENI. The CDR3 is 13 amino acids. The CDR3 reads CASSPGQRDGYTF. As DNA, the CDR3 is TGTGCCAGCTCACCGGGACAGAGGGATGGCTACACCTTC.

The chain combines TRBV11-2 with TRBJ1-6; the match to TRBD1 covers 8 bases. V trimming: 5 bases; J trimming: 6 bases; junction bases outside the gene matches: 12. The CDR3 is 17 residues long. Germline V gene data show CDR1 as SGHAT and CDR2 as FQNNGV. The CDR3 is CASSLRGGTGFNSPLHF. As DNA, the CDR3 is TGTGCCAGCAGCCTAAGGGGGGGGACAGGCTTTAATTCACCCCTCCACTTT.

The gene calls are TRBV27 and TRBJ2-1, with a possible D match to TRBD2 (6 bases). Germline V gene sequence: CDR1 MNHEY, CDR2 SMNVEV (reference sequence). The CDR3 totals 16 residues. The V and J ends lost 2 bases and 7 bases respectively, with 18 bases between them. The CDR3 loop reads CASSLLSGTGLNEQFF. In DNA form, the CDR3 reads TGTGCCAGCAGTTTACTATCAGGGACTGGGCTAAATGAGCAGTTCTTC.

CDR3 DNA sequence: TGTGCCAGCAGCTTAGGTGCAGGGATCGAGCAGTACTTC. Protein sequence: CASSLGAGIEQYF. The chain joins TRBV11-2 to TRBJ2-7, with a weak D call TRBD1 (5 bases). This CDR3 is built from 13 residues. Trimming cost V 1 base and J 6 bases, with 10 bases left between them. The V gene's germline CDR1 is SGHAT and CDR2 FQNNGV.

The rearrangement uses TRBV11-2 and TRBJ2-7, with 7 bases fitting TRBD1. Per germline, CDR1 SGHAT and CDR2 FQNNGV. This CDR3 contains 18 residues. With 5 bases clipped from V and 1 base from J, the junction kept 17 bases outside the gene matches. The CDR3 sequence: CASSHGQSGGQTSYEQYF. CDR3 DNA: TGTGCCAGCAGCCATGGGCAATCTGGGGGACAGACTTCCTACGAGCAGTACTTC.

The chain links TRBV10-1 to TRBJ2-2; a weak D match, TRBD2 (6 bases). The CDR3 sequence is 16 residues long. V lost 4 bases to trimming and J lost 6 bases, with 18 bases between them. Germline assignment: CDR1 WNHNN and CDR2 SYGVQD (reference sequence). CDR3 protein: CASSADFPLAPGELFF. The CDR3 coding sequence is TGCGCCAGCAGTGCCGACTTCCCACTAGCTCCCGGGGAGCTGTTTTTT.

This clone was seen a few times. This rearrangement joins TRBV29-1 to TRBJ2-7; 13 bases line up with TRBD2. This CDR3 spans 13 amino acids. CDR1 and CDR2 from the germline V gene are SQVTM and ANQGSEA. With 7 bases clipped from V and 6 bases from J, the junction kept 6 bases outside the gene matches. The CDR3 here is CSAMTSGGTEQYF. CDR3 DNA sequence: TGCAGCGCCATGACTAGCGGGGGGACCGAGCAGTACTTC.

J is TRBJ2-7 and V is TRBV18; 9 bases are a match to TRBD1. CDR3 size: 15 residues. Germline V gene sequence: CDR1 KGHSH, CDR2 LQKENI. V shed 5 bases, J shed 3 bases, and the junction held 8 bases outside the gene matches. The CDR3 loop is CASSSRRDRDYEQYF. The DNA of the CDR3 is TGTGCCAGCTCATCACGCCGGGACAGGGACTACGAGCAGTACTTC.